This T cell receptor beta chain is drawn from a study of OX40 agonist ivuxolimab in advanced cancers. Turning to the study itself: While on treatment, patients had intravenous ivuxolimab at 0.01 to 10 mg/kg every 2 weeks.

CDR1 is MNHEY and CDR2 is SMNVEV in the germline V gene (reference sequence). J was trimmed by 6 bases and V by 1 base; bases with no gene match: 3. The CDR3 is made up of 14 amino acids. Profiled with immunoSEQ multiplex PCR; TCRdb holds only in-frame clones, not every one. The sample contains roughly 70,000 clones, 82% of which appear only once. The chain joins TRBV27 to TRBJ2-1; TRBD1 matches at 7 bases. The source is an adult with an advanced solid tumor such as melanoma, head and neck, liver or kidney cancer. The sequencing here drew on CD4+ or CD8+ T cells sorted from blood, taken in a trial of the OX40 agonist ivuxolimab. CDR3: CASSLWGQSNEQFF. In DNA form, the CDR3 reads TGTGCCAGCAGTTTATGGGGACAGTCCAATGAGCAGTTCTTC.